This TCR beta chain was recovered during a study of identical twins. The ends were cut back, 3 bases at V and 1 base at J, with 6 bases in the middle. CDR3 length: 13 amino acids. Germline V gene lookup returns CDR1 SEHNR and CDR2 FQNEAQ (reference sequence). This clonotype was recorded at least ten times. The donors were all healthy and Caucasian. Template switching, a step in the protocol, added a universal primer site, and cDNA carried unique molecular identifiers. TCRdb called the 5' RACE reads again in MiXCR, with one record for every CDR3 protein. The data hold roughly 710,000 distinct CDR3 sequences, with roughly 6% observed a single time.

The TCR sequence derives from a man aged 18-30 years in good health. The sample comprised naive T cells sorted from blood. The V gene is TRBV7-9, the J gene TRBJ2-5; the D is unclear. The CDR3 region is CASSFPAQETQYF. In DNA, the CDR3 is TGTGCCAGCAGCTTTCCGGCCCAAGAGACCCAGTACTTC.